This passage covers 6 T cell receptor beta chains from one sample sequenced in a study of vaccination and CD4 T cells after COVID-19. These receptors lack a known antigen. Stated treatment: approximately 9-day PBMC culture with coronavirus spike peptide pools or control peptides (ViraFEST assay). Cultured CD4+ T cell DNA was sequenced using the Oncomine TCR Beta short-read assay. TCRdb analysed the PCR reads with MiXCR anew, one entry per CDR3 protein. Of roughly 4,200 distinct CDR3 sequences in the sample, 15% to 20% were seen once. Sequencing was performed on CD4+ T cells from blood, cultured in vitro. The origin of the receptors is a human donor who had recovered from COVID-19.

This clonotype was detected a few times. CDR3 region: CASSSRGNQPQHF. For the CDR3, the DNA is TGTGCCAGCAGTTCTCGGGGGAATCAGCCCCAGCATTTT. The rearrangement joins TRBV6-5 to TRBJ1-5; possibly TRBD1 for D (5 bases). The CDR3 has 13 amino acids. V was trimmed by 4 bases and J by 4 bases, leaving 8 bases between them. Germline loops: CDR1 MNHEY, CDR2 SVGAGI.

Of note for this clonotype: Being one base from a much bigger clone, this may be a read error. This chain connects TRBV6-1 to TRBJ1-1, with unresolved D. V was cut by 7 bases and J by 9 bases, with 21 bases left in between. Per the germline V gene, CDR1 is MNHNS and CDR2 is SASEGT. The CDR3 runs to 14 residues. In DNA, the CDR3 is TGTGCCAGCACCCAGGCCGAGGAGTATTCTCAAGCTTTCTTT. This codes for CASTQAEEYSQAFF.

This clonotype is judged medium-sized. The J gene is TRBJ2-7, the V gene TRBV19; D is possibly TRBD1 (6 bases). This CDR3 comprises 13 residues. Germline CDR1 LNHDA, CDR2 SQIVND (reference sequence). V lost 5 bases and J 4 bases, leaving 12 bases between the germline ends. CDR3 coding DNA: TGTGCCAGTAGTTCCGAAAGGGGGTACGAGCAGTACTTC. Translating it yields CASSSERGYEQYF. Variable domain in full (rest from reference TRBV19 and TRBJ2-7): DGGITQSPKYLFRKEGQNVTLSCEQNLNHDAMYWYRQDPGQGLRLIYYSQIVNDFQKGDIAEGYSVSREKKESFPLTVTSAQKNPTAFYLCASSSERGYEQYFGPGTRLTVT.

This rearrangement joins TRBV5-1 to TRBJ2-3; D remains ambiguous. Germline CDR1 reads SGHRS; CDR2 reads YFSETQ. Trimming stripped 5 bases from V and 0 bases from J, with 10 bases between. This CDR3 has 14 residues. The chain's CDR3 is CASRTGISTDTQYF. The CDR3 DNA sequence: TGCGCCAGCAGGACGGGCATAAGCACAGATACGCAGTATTTT.

This clonotype was detected a few times. The rearrangement joins TRBV7-6 to TRBJ1-1; possible D gene TRBD1, 5 bases. CDR1 and CDR2 from the germline V gene are SGHVS and FNYEAQ. The CDR3 is 15 amino acids. V was cut by 0 bases and J by 6 bases, with 14 bases left in between. CDR3 nucleotides: TGTGCCAGCAGCTTAGCTGGGACGGGGTCCGCTGAAGCTTTCTTT. This encodes CASSLAGTGSAEAFF. Filled out from reference TRBV7-6 and TRBJ1-1, the complete variable domain reads GAGVSQSPRYKVTKRGQDVALRCDPISGHVSLYWYRQALGQGPEFLTYFNYEAQQDKSGLPNDRFSAERPEGSISTLTIQRTEQRDSAMYRCASSLAGTGSAEAFFGQGTRLTVV.

This clonotype was observed a handful of times. The genes are TRBV6-9 and TRBJ2-2, with 11 positions matching TRBD1. V lost 7 bases, J lost 6 bases, and 7 bases stayed unmatched. Germline CDR1 reads MNHGY; CDR2 reads SVAAGI. The CDR3 is 15 amino acids. The DNA for the CDR3 is TGTGCCAGCATTCCTCGGGACAGGGGGGCCGGGGAGCTGTTTTTT. Amino acids: CASIPRDRGAGELFF.